This is a list of T cell receptor beta chains from one sample in a study of immune evolution from preneoplasia to lung adenocarcinoma. Data came from immunoSEQ multiplex PCR; TCRdb stores just in-frame clones and leaves some out. The top ten clones hold about 4.7% of a sample with roughly 40,000 clones, under 80% of them seen once. The sample comprised FFPE invasive lung adenocarcinoma tissue. These receptors were collected from a person aged 60 to 70 with lung adenocarcinoma. The CDR3 runs from the conserved cysteine through the conserved F or W. Fields, in order: V gene, D gene, J gene, clone size, CDR3 protein, CDR3 DNA. D genes are given only for firm matches. Not every row has a clone size; where given, it reads once, few, many or a size class.

TRBV5-4	TRBD1	TRBJ2-7	few	CASSSPGQGINEQYF	TGTGCCAGCAGCTCACCGGGACAGGGGATCAACGAGCAGTACTTC
TRBV27	-	TRBJ2-2	few	CASSLTGAGELFF	TGTGCCAGCAGTTTGACAGGCGCCGGGGAGCTGTTTTTT
TRBV28	TRBD2	TRBJ2-5	once	CASSSGLGLAEYF	TGTGCCAGCTCCTCCGGCCTGGGACTAGCTGAGTACTTC
TRBV7-3	TRBD1	TRBJ1-1	-	CASSSGGIRYTEAFF	TGTGCCAGCAGCTCAGGGGGCATTCGGTACACTGAAGCTTTCTTT
TRBV2	-	TRBJ2-1	-	CASSPTIRNYNEQFF	TGTGCCAGCAGTCCTACTATAAGAAATTACAATGAGCAGTTCTTC
TRBV28	-	TRBJ2-2	few	CASTQINTGELFF	TGTGCCAGCACACAGATCAACACCGGGGAGCTGTTTTTT
TRBV18	TRBD1	TRBJ2-3	-	CASSSDRVVQYF	TGTGCCAGCTCGTCCGACAGGGTTGTGCAGTATTTT
TRBV18	TRBD2	TRBJ2-1	few	CASSSGESPLYNEQFF	TGTGCCAGCTCAAGCGGGGAATCCCCCTTATACAATGAGCAGTTCTTC
TRBV7-2	-	TRBJ1-1	few	CASSLGGSGNTEAFF	TGTGCCAGCAGCTTGGGGGGCTCGGGGAACACTGAAGCTTTCTTT
TRBV7-9	-	TRBJ1-2	few	CASSLTRDTSQGGYTF	TGTGCCAGCAGCCTTACCCGGGACACCTCCCAGGGTGGCTACACCTTC
TRBV12-5	TRBD1	TRBJ1-5	-	CASGLGQGFNQPQHF	TGTGCTAGTGGTTTGGGACAGGGGTTCAATCAGCCCCAGCATTTT
TRBV9	-	TRBJ2-5	once	CASSVEGTEETQYF	TGTGCCAGCAGCGTGGAGGGAACGGAGGAGACCCAGTACTTC
TRBV7-9	-	TRBJ1-4	-	CASSHPTGFNEKLFF	TGTGCCAGCAGCCACCCGACGGGATTTAATGAAAAACTGTTTTTT
TRBV27	TRBD1	TRBJ2-1	-	CASRSTGQGANNEQFF	TGTGCCAGCAGGAGTACAGGACAGGGGGCGAACAATGAGCAGTTCTTC
TRBV18	-	TRBJ2-1	once	CASSPGERFEQFF	TGTGCCAGCTCACCAGGGGAGCGCTTTGAGCAGTTCTTC
TRBV7-2	-	TRBJ2-3	-	CASSLSRDSTDTQYF	TGTGCCAGCAGCTTAAGCCGGGACAGCACAGATACGCAGTATTTT
TRBV5-1	-	TRBJ2-5	many	CASSLEETQYF	TGCGCCAGCAGCTTGGAAGAGACCCAGTACTTC
TRBV2	-	TRBJ2-1	once	CASSGQSEQFF	TGTGCCAGCAGCGGTCAGAGTGAGCAGTTCTTC
TRBV19	-	TRBJ2-7	few	CASSIGTRSSEQYF	TGTGCCAGTAGTATAGGTACCAGGTCCAGCGAGCAGTACTTC
TRBV11-3	-	TRBJ1-1	-	CASSRAGDTEAFF	TGTGCCAGCAGTCGTGCAGGGGACACTGAAGCTTTCTTT
TRBV28	TRBD2	TRBJ2-2	-	CASSLSGSTGELFF	TGTGCCAGCAGTTTAAGCGGGAGCACCGGGGAGCTGTTTTTT
TRBV10-1	-	TRBJ2-3	-	CASSDHSGPGTDTQYF	TGCGCCAGCAGTGACCACAGCGGACCTGGGACAGATACGCAGTATTTT
TRBV29-1	-	TRBJ1-2	-	CSVGSATYGYTF	TGCAGCGTTGGCTCAGCGACCTATGGCTACACCTTC
TRBV7-2	TRBD1	TRBJ1-4	-	CASSLAGGQGNEKLFF	TGTGCCAGCAGCTTAGCTGGGGGACAGGGGAACGAAAAACTGTTTTTT
TRBV7-9	-	TRBJ2-5	-	CASSRTGLETQYF	TGTGCCAGCAGCCGCACGGGACTAGAGACCCAGTACTTC
TRBV2	-	TRBJ1-1	few	CASNKPGQPNTEAFF	TGTGCCAGCAACAAACCGGGACAACCGAACACTGAAGCTTTCTTT
TRBV5-6	TRBD1	TRBJ1-2	-	CASSSLDRELYGYTF	TGTGCCAGCAGCTCGCTCGACAGGGAACTCTATGGCTACACCTTC
TRBV11-1	-	TRBJ2-7	few	CASSLNRGPEQYF	TGTGCCAGCAGCTTAAATAGAGGGCCCGAGCAGTACTTC
TRBV10-3	TRBD2	TRBJ2-7	-	CAISEGTSGSYEQYF	TGTGCCATCAGTGAGGGGACTAGCGGTTCCTACGAGCAGTACTTC
TRBV5-1	-	TRBJ2-2	-	CASSWFDTNTGELFF	TGCGCCAGCAGCTGGTTTGACACGAACACCGGGGAGCTGTTTTTT
TRBV5-1	TRBD2	TRBJ2-7	-	CASSLAGAASEQYF	TGCGCCAGCAGTTTAGCGGGAGCTGCCTCCGAGCAGTACTTC
TRBV19	-	TRBJ2-1	-	CASSLPGHHEQFF	TGTGCCAGTAGTTTGCCGGGACATCATGAGCAGTTCTTC
TRBV7-3	-	TRBJ2-5	few	CASSSRAGETQYF	TGTGCCAGCAGCTCCCGGGCTGGCGAGACCCAGTACTTC
TRBV6-1	-	TRBJ1-1	-	CASSEAGPGTEAFF	TGTGCCAGCAGTGAAGCGGGCCCTGGGACTGAAGCTTTCTTT
TRBV15	TRBD1	TRBJ1-4	-	CATATGAATNEKLFF	TGTGCCACCGCGACAGGGGCCGCAACTAATGAAAAACTGTTTTTT
TRBV5-1	-	TRBJ2-6	-	CASSLTRSGANVLTF	TGCGCCAGCAGCTTGACGAGGTCTGGGGCCAACGTCCTGACTTTC
TRBV5-1	TRBD2	TRBJ2-3	-	CASSNSGPSSDTQYF	TGCGCCAGCAGCAATAGCGGGCCATCCTCCGATACGCAGTATTTT